The entry below describes one T cell receptor beta chain. As processed by the authors: Amplification from reference gene primers served as the basis for estimated nucleated cell counts. The data were produced by immunoSEQ multiplex PCR, yet TCRdb's version contains in-frame clones alone and is incomplete. V and J calls and clone size are those listed in that table; D and trimming were worked out from the DNA. In the table there are under 55,000 clones, 80% to 90% of which are singletons. The data derive from a study of blood T cell repertoires in COVID-19. At the level of the study: The samples span acute and convalescent COVID-19 from the United States, Italy and Spain. T cells, B-cell-depleted T cells, or PBMCs supplied cDNA or gDNA.

This CDR3 contains 12 residues. Looked up from germline, CDR1 is MNHEY and CDR2 is SVGAGI. Trimming cost V 8 bases and J 1 base, with 8 bases left between them. A Seattle source enrolled patients during active infection and followed them longitudinally. Sequencing was carried out using peripheral blood. V gene TRBV6-5 combines with J gene TRBJ1-1; D might be TRBD1 (6 bases). The clonotype comes from a woman over 75 with COVID-19, enrolled during active disease. CDR3 nucleotides: TGTGCCAGCGGGACACCGAACACTGAAGCTTTCTTT. Its protein is CASGTPNTEAFF.